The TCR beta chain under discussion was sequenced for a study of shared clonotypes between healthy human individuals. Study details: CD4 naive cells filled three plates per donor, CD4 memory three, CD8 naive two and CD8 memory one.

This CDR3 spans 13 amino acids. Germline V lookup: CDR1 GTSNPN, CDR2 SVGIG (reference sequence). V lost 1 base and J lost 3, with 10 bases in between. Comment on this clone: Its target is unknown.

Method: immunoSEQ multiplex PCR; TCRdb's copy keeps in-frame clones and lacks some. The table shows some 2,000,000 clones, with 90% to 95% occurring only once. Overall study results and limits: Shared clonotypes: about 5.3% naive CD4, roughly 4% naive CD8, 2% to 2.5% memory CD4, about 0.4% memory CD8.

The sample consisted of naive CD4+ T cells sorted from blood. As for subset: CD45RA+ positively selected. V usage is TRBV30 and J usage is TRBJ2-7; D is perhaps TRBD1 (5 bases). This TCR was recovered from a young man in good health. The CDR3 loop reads CAWSEGVVYEQYF. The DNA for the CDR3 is TGTGCCTGGAGTGAAGGGGTTGTCTACGAGCAGTACTTC.